The source of this TCR beta chain is a study of Ad26.COV2.S vaccination and SARS-CoV-2 variants. The study, taken as a whole, reports: A substantial breadth of spike-specific CD8+ and CD4+ T cell responses after vaccination has been reported.

Treatment defined: roughly 18 received Ad26.COV2.S at low or high dose, single or two shots; roughly five received placebo; per-sample allocation not given. Samples analyzed were those drawn on day 63 after the first vaccine or placebo injection. Aged 18-55 years, donor was enrolled in Boston around 2020. The germline V gene encodes CDR1 SNHLY and CDR2 FYNNEI. This CDR3 has 15 residues. Trimming cost V 6 bases and J 0 bases, with 14 bases left between them. Here immunoSEQ multiplex PCR was the method, and the copy in TCRdb shows in-frame clones only, minus some. Here the sample spans some 340,000 clones, about 86% being singletons. In the case of this clone: Its target is not known.

The chain couples TRBV2 to TRBJ1-1, with D possibly being TRBD1 (6 bases). The sample consisted of peripheral blood, taken in a trial of Ad26.COV2.S vaccine versus placebo. The TCR originated in a person aged 18-60 years who received the Ad26.COV2.S COVID-19 vaccine or a placebo. CDR3 sequence reads: CASSPRDTLNTEAFF. CDR3 sequence (DNA): TGTGCCAGCAGCCCTAGGGACACATTGAACACTGAAGCTTTCTTT.